One sample yielded the 27 T cell receptor beta chains listed below, sequenced in a study of blood T cell repertoires in COVID-19. Sequenced by immunoSEQ multiplex PCR; TCRdb stores in-frame clones only, minus some. The sample has about 430,000 clones; over 75% are singletons. Sequencing was done on a sample of PBMCs or T cells enriched from blood (not recorded which). The receptors derive from a man aged 30 to 45 who had recovered from COVID-19.

The rearrangement links TRBV6-5 to TRBJ1-1; no firm D call. V was trimmed by 5 bases and J by 1 base, leaving 5 bases between them. CDR1 MNHEY and CDR2 SVGAGI come from the germline V gene. This CDR3 contains 12 residues. The CDR3 DNA reads as TGTGCCAGCAGTCCGGGGAACACTGAAGCTTTCTTT. Translating gives CASSPGNTEAFF.

CDR3 in amino acids: CASSDPHRGGVREKLFF. The CDR3 DNA sequence: TGTGCCAGCAGTGACCCCCACAGGGGCGGGGTGCGAGAAAAACTGTTTTTT. This rearrangement joins TRBV6-4 to TRBJ1-4, with TRBD1 identical over 7 bases. The V and J ends lost 2 bases and 8 bases, in that order; junction bases with no gene match: 14. The germline V gene has CDR1 MRHNA and CDR2 SNTAGT. CDR3 length: 17 residues.

This sequence joins TRBV2 and TRBJ2-2, with D hard to call. CDR1 is SNHLY, CDR2 FYNNEI, per germline. V lost 8 bases, J lost 1 base, and 11 bases lay in between. The CDR3 extends over 14 amino acids. The DNA of the CDR3 is TGTGCCAGCTCTTATGGAGTGAACACCGGGGAGCTGTTTTTT. Its protein is CASSYGVNTGELFF.

Turning to this clone: The sample contains more than one DNA sequence encoding this CDR3. The V call is TRBV30, the J call TRBJ2-2; D gene ambiguous. The CDR3 spans 13 residues. The V end was cut by 0 bases, the J end by 4 bases, with 6 bases between. Germline values: CDR1 GTSNPN, CDR2 SVGIG (reference sequence). The CDR3 DNA reads as TGTGCCTGGAGTGTTTCGGGCACCGGGGAGCTGTTTTTT. Amino acid sequence: CAWSVSGTGELFF.

This clone has only one observation. This chain uses TRBV28 with TRBJ2-2, with D unresolved. CDR1 is MDHEN, CDR2 SYDVKM, per germline. CDR3 length: 12 amino acids. V gave up 4 bases and J gave up 5 bases, with 5 bases separating them. DNA for the CDR3: TGTGCCAGCAGTTATGTAACCGGGGAGCTGTTTTTT. The encoded protein is CASSYVTGELFF. Full variable domain (outside the CDR3, taken from reference TRBV28 and TRBJ2-2): DVKVTQSSRYLVKRTGEKVFLECVQDMDHENMFWYRQDPGLGLRLIYFSYDVKMKEKGDIPEGYSVSREKKERFSLILESASTNQTSMYLCASSYVTGELFFGEGSRLTVL.

This sequence joins TRBV2 and TRBJ1-2; D possibly corresponds to TRBD1 (5 bases). V was trimmed by 7 bases and J by 8 bases, leaving 17 bases between them. The CDR3 consists of 13 residues. CDR1 is SNHLY and CDR2 is FYNNEI in the germline V gene. CDR3 sequence: CASTKMRGGGYTF. Here the CDR3 DNA reads TGTGCCAGCACTAAGATGCGGGGCGGAGGCTACACCTTC.

Concerning this clone: The sample carries other DNA sequences with the same CDR3. The chain couples TRBV12-3 or TRBV12-4 to TRBJ2-2; D perhaps matches TRBD1 (5 bases). Trimming took off 2 bases at V and 4 bases at J, with 5 bases between the two ends. This CDR3 region has 13 residues. DNA of the CDR3: TGTGCCAGCAGTTTAACAGGCACCGGGGAGCTGTTTTTT. Protein: CASSLTGTGELFF.

V is TRBV9 and J is TRBJ1-4; D is undetermined. The CDR3 runs 15 residues. The germline CDR1 and CDR2 sequences are SGDLS and YYNGEE. The ends were cut back, 3 bases at V and 0 bases at J, with 9 bases in the middle. The CDR3 sequence is CASSALDTTNEKLFF. CDR3 sequence (DNA): TGTGCCAGCAGCGCCCTTGACACAACTAATGAAAAACTGTTTTTT.

A note on this clone: As the CDR3 is not closed by the conserved phenylalanine or tryptophan, this likely results from a read error. Because the CDR3's place on the DNA is in doubt, the DNA is left out and the CDR3 is given as listed by TCRdb. The chain combines TRBV20-1 with TRBJ1-1; the DNA was not used to check the table's D call, TRBD1. CDR1 DFQATT and CDR2 SNEGSKA come from the germline V gene (reference sequence). The CDR3 extends over 8 residues, inclusive of both ends. The CDR3 sequence is CSAVGQLP.

The chain uses TRBV5-5 and TRBJ2-5; the D is unclear. Germline CDR1 and CDR2: SGHKS and YYEKEE (reference sequence). V was shortened by 2 bases and J by 1 base, with 9 bases between the two germline ends. The CDR3 spans 14 residues. The CDR3 loop is CASSFPDSQETQYF. CDR3 in DNA: TGTGCCAGCAGCTTCCCCGACTCCCAAGAGACCCAGTACTTC.

The genes are TRBV5-1 and TRBJ2-1; the match to TRBD2 covers 11 bases. The CDR3 extends over 17 amino acids. The V gene end was trimmed by 0 bases and the J gene end by 5 bases; junction bases not matched to a gene: 7. CDR1 SGHRS and CDR2 YFSETQ come from the germline V gene. CDR3 DNA: TGCGCCAGCAGCTTGGGCCTAGCGGGAGGATTTGACAATGAGCAGTTCTTC. Translated, it gives CASSLGLAGGFDNEQFF.

In the case of this clone: The junction shows a germline mismatch at one end, possibly a read error. The V and J genes are TRBV12-3 or TRBV12-4 and TRBJ1-5; D call uncertain. The CDR3 consists of 13 residues. CDR3 sequence: CASSLDSDQPQHF. CDR3 nucleotides: TGTGCCAGCAGTTTAGATAGCGATCAGCCCCAGCATTTT.

The chain uses TRBV28 and TRBJ1-5; the D gene is possibly TRBD1 (6 bases). CDR3 length: 18 amino acids. Per germline, CDR1 MDHEN and CDR2 SYDVKM. With 4 bases removed from V and 7 bases from J, the gap between germline ends came to 26 bases. CDR3 sequence (DNA): TGTGCCAGCAGTTCCCCGCGTGGGGGCAGGGTGGACGGACAGCCCCAGCATTTT. It is translated as CASSSPRGGRVDGQPQHF.

This rearrangement joins TRBV15 to TRBJ1-5, with a weak D call TRBD1 (6 bases). The CDR3 consists of 14 residues. The V gene lost 6 bases and the J gene lost 6 bases, with 15 bases spanning the gap. Germline V gene data show CDR1 as LNHNV and CDR2 as YYDKDF (reference sequence). The CDR3 DNA reads as TGTGCCACCAGGGCACAGGGTAAGGGTCAGCCCCAGCATTTT. As protein: CATRAQGKGQPQHF.

This clone came up once. V is TRBV7-9 and J is TRBJ2-5; a possible D gene is TRBD2 (6 bases). The germline V gene encodes CDR1 SEHNR and CDR2 FQNEAQ (reference sequence). V lost 1 base and J lost 4, with 13 bases in between. The CDR3 extends over 15 amino acids. CDR3 loop: CASSLDRGYTETQYF. DNA for the CDR3: TGTGCCAGCAGCTTAGACCGGGGGTACACAGAGACCCAGTACTTC.

The rearrangement joins TRBV6-5 to TRBJ1-2, with D possibly TRBD1 on 6 matching bases. The germline gives CDR1 MNHEY, CDR2 SVGAGI. Trimming pared 2 bases from V and 8 bases from J, leaving 12 bases between. The CDR3 covers 13 residues. The chain's CDR3 is CASSYRTVGGYTF. Written as DNA, the CDR3 is TGTGCCAGCAGTTACCGGACAGTGGGCGGCTACACCTTC.

The rearrangement uses TRBV7-9 and TRBJ2-1; tentative D call: TRBD2 (6 bases). Germline V lookup: CDR1 SEHNR, CDR2 FQNEAQ (reference sequence). The CDR3 sequence is 15 residues long. The V and J ends lost 1 base and 5 bases respectively, with 12 bases between them. The CDR3 DNA follows: TGTGCCAGCAGCTTAGGGAGGGGCCGTCACAATGAGCAGTTCTTC. Translating it yields CASSLGRGRHNEQFF.

The chain links TRBV19 to TRBJ1-1; D remains ambiguous. V was shortened by 5 bases and J by 4 bases, with 17 bases between the two germline ends. Germline V gene sequence: CDR1 LNHDA, CDR2 SQIVND (reference sequence). This CDR3 is 15 amino acids long. The CDR3 region is CASSLGLVPGTEAFF. The CDR3 DNA reads as TGTGCCAGTAGTTTAGGGCTTGTGCCGGGCACTGAAGCTTTCTTT. The variable domain in full, with the rest retrieved from reference TRBV19 and TRBJ1-1, is DGGITQSPKYLFRKEGQNVTLSCEQNLNHDAMYWYRQDPGQGLRLIYYSQIVNDFQKGDIAEGYSVSREKKESFPLTVTSAQKNPTAFYLCASSLGLVPGTEAFFGQGTRLTVV.

V gene TRBV7-8 combines with J gene TRBJ2-3, with TRBD1 as a possible D gene (6 bases). Germline V gene data show CDR1 as SGHVS and CDR2 as FQNEAQ. CDR3 length: 15 amino acids. V was pared by 9 bases and J by 2 bases, with 18 bases between. CDR3 protein: CASGDKGWNTDTQYF. The DNA of the CDR3 is TGTGCCAGTGGGGACAAAGGGTGGAACACAGATACGCAGTATTTT.

The chain employs TRBV19 and TRBJ2-7; 11 bases align to TRBD1. J lost 6 bases, V lost 6 bases, and 7 bases had no gene match. Germline values: CDR1 LNHDA, CDR2 SQIVND (reference sequence). The CDR3 runs to 14 residues. The CDR3 coding sequence is TGTGCCAGTAGCTCCGGGACAGGGGGTATCGAGCAGTACTTC. Protein: CASSSGTGGIEQYF.

This chain connects TRBV27 to TRBJ2-1; 11 bases map to TRBD1. The CDR3 is made up of 15 amino acids. V shed 4 bases and J 8 bases; nucleotides not matched to a gene: 7. Per germline, CDR1 MNHEY and CDR2 SMNVEV (reference sequence). CDR3 sequence reads: CASSSPGTGGYEQFF. The CDR3 DNA is TGTGCCAGCAGTTCCCCCGGGACAGGGGGATATGAGCAGTTCTTC.

This clone was seen just once. The chain uses TRBV4-1 and TRBJ1-2; D is unclear. The CDR3 length is 19 residues. Trimming left V 4 bases short and J 4 bases short, with 28 bases between. Germline V lookup: CDR1 MGHRA, CDR2 YSYEKL. CDR3 DNA: TGCGCCAGCAGCCCCCCCGGCAACATGAGGCATCTTTTAATCTATGGCTACACCTTC. Translated, it gives CASSPPGNMRHLLIYGYTF.

The chain is built from TRBV18 and TRBJ2-6, with TRBD1 matching over 8 bases. Germline V gene lookup returns CDR1 KGHSH and CDR2 LQKENI. The length of the CDR3 is 17 residues. V was clipped by 3 bases and J by 4 bases; unmatched bases: 8. The CDR3 coding sequence is TGTGCCAGCTCACCGACAATGACAGGGGCCGGGGCCAACGTCCTGACTTTC. It codes for CASSPTMTGAGANVLTF.

The gene calls are TRBV29-1 and TRBJ1-2; 10 bases are shared with TRBD1. Germline V gene lookup returns CDR1 SQVTM and CDR2 ANQGSEA. J was trimmed by 7 bases and V by 6 bases; bases with no gene match: 8. The CDR3 is 13 amino acids. In nucleotides, the CDR3 is TGCAGCGTCCGGACAGGGGGGACCCTTGGCTACACCTTC. This sequence encodes CSVRTGGTLGYTF.

The gene calls are TRBV14 and TRBJ2-5; 7 bases match TRBD2. J gave up 0 bases and V 1 base, and 5 bases lay outside the gene matches. The CDR3 covers 16 residues. Germline V gene sequence: CDR1 SGHDN, CDR2 FVKESK. In nucleotides, the CDR3 is TGTGCCAGCAGCCAAGTTAGGGAGGGGTACCAAGAGACCCAGTACTTC. Its translation is CASSQVREGYQETQYF.

V usage is TRBV28 and J usage is TRBJ2-4; possible D gene TRBD2, 6 bases. The V end was cut by 7 bases, the J end by 3 bases, with 22 bases between. There are 17 residues in the CDR3. The germline V gene has CDR1 MDHEN and CDR2 SYDVKM. The DNA for the CDR3 is TGTGCCAGCACCCCCGGGGGTCTCAGCGGCGTCAAAAACATTCAGTACTTC. Its protein is CASTPGGLSGVKNIQYF.

The chain is built from TRBV4-1 and TRBJ2-3; 8 nucleotides agree with TRBD2. Germline V gene data show CDR1 as MGHRA and CDR2 as YSYEKL. The length of the CDR3 is 17 residues. V lost 3 bases, J lost 3 bases, and 11 bases stayed unmatched. The CDR3 loop reads CASSHRLTSGGTDTQYF. The DNA of the CDR3 is TGCGCCAGCAGCCACAGGCTTACTAGCGGAGGGACAGATACGCAGTATTTT.